The 5 T cell receptor beta chains below come from one sample, sequenced in a study of blood T cell repertoires in COVID-19. Libraries were prepared by immunoSEQ multiplex PCR; TCRdb keeps only in-frame clonotypes and omits some of them. The sample carries over 45,000 clones, roughly 80% recorded once. The material sequenced was peripheral blood. All receptors derive from a woman aged 55-69 years with acute or convalescent COVID-19.

V is TRBV27 and J is TRBJ1-5; D is perhaps TRBD1 (5 bases). Germline assignment: CDR1 MNHEY and CDR2 SMNVEV (reference sequence). Trimming took off 5 bases at V and 1 base at J, with 12 bases between the two ends. CDR3 length equals 15 residues. The CDR3 spells CASSPRKGSNQPQHF. The CDR3 bases are TGTGCCAGCAGTCCCCGTAAGGGGAGCAATCAGCCCCAGCATTTT.

This clone was recorded only once. The chain links TRBV5-6 to TRBJ1-2; D unresolved. The V end lost 0 bases, the J end lost 4 bases, and 10 bases lay between the germline ends. Germline values: CDR1 SGHDT, CDR2 YYEEEE. The CDR3 has 14 amino acids. In nucleotides, the CDR3 is TGTGCCAGCAGCTTGGGGCAGCGGATCTATGGCTACACCTTC. This encodes CASSLGQRIYGYTF.

This sequence joins TRBV5-1 and TRBJ2-3; D is undetermined. Germline V gives CDR1 SGHRS, CDR2 YFSETQ. V was trimmed by 4 bases and J by 0 bases, leaving 9 bases between them. CDR3 length: 14 residues. The CDR3 nucleotides are TGCGCCAGCAGCCCCCCCCAGAGCACAGATACGCAGTATTTT. It yields the protein CASSPPQSTDTQYF.

V usage is TRBV18 and J usage is TRBJ2-3; TRBD2 matches 7 bases. The germline V gene has CDR1 KGHSH and CDR2 LQKENI. The CDR3 consists of 18 residues. The J segment lost 0 bases and the V segment lost 0 bases, leaving 9 bases of the junction unmatched. The CDR3 DNA reads as TGTGCCAGCTCACCACCCCTCCTTAGCGGGCCGAGCACAGATACGCAGTATTTT. Translation: CASSPPLLSGPSTDTQYF.

This chain uses TRBV5-6 with TRBJ2-2; a weak D match, TRBD1 (5 bases). This CDR3 comprises 13 residues. Germline CDR1 and CDR2: SGHDT and YYEEEE. V gave up 0 bases and J gave up 7 bases, with 7 bases separating them. CDR3 DNA sequence: TGTGCCAGCAGCTTGGGGGGCTTCGGGGAGCTGTTTTTT. Amino acid sequence: CASSLGGFGELFF.